A selection of T cell receptor beta chains follows, all from one sample in a study of PD-1 blockade in mismatch repair-deficient tumors. Profiling relied on immunoSEQ multiplex PCR, and the TCRdb table lists in-frame clones only, not all of them. The data contain some 19,000 clones, about 80% of them singletons. The sequencing here drew on PBMCs, taken 52 weeks after starting pembrolizumab. The receptors shown here come from an adult with mismatch repair-deficient cancer. CDR3s leave out the opening cysteine and the closing phenylalanine or tryptophan.

CDR3aa: ASSSPGAGYT
v_gene: TRBV28
j_gene: TRBJ1-2
len: 10

CDR3aa: ASSPDWDEQF
v_gene: TRBV7-9
j_gene: TRBJ2-1
len: 10

CDR3aa: ASSTRQGILSTEAF
v_gene: TRBV18
j_gene: TRBJ1-1
len: 14

CDR3aa: ASRVPGLAGNEQF
v_gene: TRBV19
j_gene: TRBJ2-1
len: 13

CDR3aa: ASSTPIGQRERETQY
v_gene: TRBV5-8
j_gene: TRBJ2-5
len: 15

CDR3aa: ASSLILDSYTDTQY
v_gene: TRBV5-1
j_gene: TRBJ2-3
len: 14

CDR3aa: ASSQDRVAGELF
v_gene: TRBV4-1
j_gene: TRBJ2-2
len: 12

CDR3aa: SVSGLAGEIPDTQY
v_gene: TRBV29-1
j_gene: TRBJ2-3
len: 14

CDR3aa: ASSSYRQQEEKLF
v_gene: TRBV6-5
j_gene: TRBJ1-4
len: 13

CDR3aa: ASSLTSGRAYTGELF
v_gene: TRBV7-2
j_gene: TRBJ2-2
len: 15

CDR3aa: AWSRRVAGSREQY
v_gene: TRBV30
j_gene: TRBJ2-7
len: 13

CDR3aa: ASSLDIAKNIQY
v_gene: TRBV5-1
j_gene: TRBJ2-4
len: 12

CDR3aa: ASSQLDQETQY
v_gene: TRBV14
j_gene: TRBJ2-5
len: 11

CDR3aa: ASSRTWTGGDNSPLH
v_gene: TRBV13
j_gene: TRBJ1-6
len: 15

CDR3aa: ATSTRTSGTDTQY
v_gene: TRBV15
j_gene: TRBJ2-3
len: 13

CDR3aa: ASRGAGGGSSYEQY
v_gene: TRBV2
j_gene: TRBJ2-7
len: 14

CDR3aa: ASSLGHSVTGELF
v_gene: TRBV11-3
j_gene: TRBJ2-2
len: 13

CDR3aa: ASSPRRRTEAF
v_gene: TRBV19
j_gene: TRBJ1-1
len: 11

CDR3aa: ASSIGLAGAPAYEQY
v_gene: TRBV5-1
j_gene: TRBJ2-7
len: 15

CDR3aa: ASSLEGQGGETQY
v_gene: TRBV5-4
j_gene: TRBJ2-5
len: 13

CDR3aa: ASSRGREKLF
v_gene: TRBV28
j_gene: TRBJ1-4
len: 10

CDR3aa: ASSFDRADYEQY
v_gene: TRBV11-3
j_gene: TRBJ2-7
len: 12

CDR3aa: ASSLGVQGEAF
v_gene: TRBV27
j_gene: TRBJ1-1
len: 11

CDR3aa: ASSEANRDSSYEQY
v_gene: TRBV2
j_gene: TRBJ2-7
len: 14

CDR3aa: ASSLRQGARVETQY
v_gene: TRBV27
j_gene: TRBJ2-5
len: 14

CDR3aa: ASSKSRGPKNIQY
v_gene: TRBV6-1
j_gene: TRBJ2-4
len: 13

CDR3aa: ASSLGGGGSGNTIY
v_gene: TRBV5-1
j_gene: TRBJ1-3
len: 14

CDR3aa: ASSLGLAGGYLYNEQF
v_gene: TRBV5-1
j_gene: TRBJ2-1
len: 16

CDR3aa: AISDLGFTVLYSGNTIY
v_gene: TRBV10-3
j_gene: TRBJ1-3
len: 17

CDR3aa: ASSPLYREGSYNEQF
v_gene: TRBV7-2
j_gene: TRBJ2-1
len: 15

CDR3aa: ASSPLQETQY
v_gene: TRBV18
j_gene: TRBJ2-5
len: 10

CDR3aa: ASSRGGDSYNSPLH
v_gene: TRBV28
j_gene: TRBJ1-6
len: 14

CDR3aa: ASRGAEGNYGYT
v_gene: TRBV27
j_gene: TRBJ1-2
len: 12

CDR3aa: ASSLSDRLGDEQY
v_gene: TRBV5-1
j_gene: TRBJ2-7
len: 13

CDR3aa: ASSGPGRAF
v_gene: TRBV25-1
j_gene: TRBJ1-1
len: 9

CDR3aa: ASGPTSGSTDTQY
v_gene: TRBV5-1
j_gene: TRBJ2-3
len: 13

CDR3aa: ASSQGQIYGYT
v_gene: TRBV7-2
j_gene: TRBJ1-2
len: 11

CDR3aa: ASSLSPSGRKGTQY
v_gene: TRBV27
j_gene: TRBJ2-3
len: 14

CDR3aa: ASSLVGKHNEKLF
v_gene: TRBV7-2
j_gene: TRBJ1-4
len: 13

CDR3aa: ASSLVGPDTQY
v_gene: TRBV5-1
j_gene: TRBJ2-3
len: 11

CDR3aa: ASSEPGTSTVHEQY
v_gene: TRBV10-2
j_gene: TRBJ2-7
len: 14

CDR3aa: ASSSRSSGTNEQF
v_gene: TRBV7-9
j_gene: TRBJ2-1
len: 13

CDR3aa: ASSRGDRGPETQY
v_gene: TRBV5-1
j_gene: TRBJ2-5
len: 13

CDR3aa: ASSLELTGISEQY
v_gene: TRBV5-1
j_gene: TRBJ2-7
len: 13

CDR3aa: ASSELDGGAF
v_gene: TRBV25-1
j_gene: TRBJ1-1
len: 10